The 9 T cell receptor beta chains presented below share a single source sample, sequenced in a study of CD8+CD57+ T cells in acquired aplastic anemia. TCR beta VDJ and CDR3 were profiled, and genomic DNA was the template. From the reads, TCRdb called clonotypes with MiXCR, one entry per CDR3 protein. The table has 150,000 or so distinct CDR3 sequences, 47% seen once; the top ten hold approximately 3%. Sequencing was done on patients that had shown CD8+CD57+ cell expansion by flow cytometry. Sequenced sample: sorted CD4+, CD8+, or CD8+CD57+ T cells (not recorded which) from PBMCs. The receptors were gathered from a human donor with aplastic anemia.

The V call is TRBV29-1, the J call TRBJ2-1; a weak D match, TRBD1 (6 bases). The V end lost 7 bases, the J end lost 9 bases, and 25 bases lay between the germline ends. Germline V gives CDR1 SQVTM, CDR2 ANQGSEA. The CDR3 is 15 amino acids. The CDR3 loop is CSAGSGTPGNSEQFF. In DNA form, the CDR3 reads TGCAGCGCCGGCTCGGGGACACCGGGAAACAGTGAGCAGTTCTTC.

This clonotype has ten or more counts. V is TRBV5-1 and J is TRBJ2-1; 8 bases align to TRBD2. The germline gives CDR1 SGHRS, CDR2 YFSETQ. The ends lost 2 bases at V and 7 bases at J; junction bases unmatched: 8. The CDR3 length is 15 residues. CDR3 sequence reads: CASSFASGRFNEQFF. DNA for the CDR3: TGCGCCAGCAGCTTCGCTAGCGGGCGGTTTAATGAGCAGTTCTTC.

Many counts were recorded for this clonotype. This chain uses TRBV9 with TRBJ2-3; 12 nucleotides match TRBD2. Germline V gene sequence: CDR1 SGDLS, CDR2 YYNGEE. V dropped 4 bases and J dropped 8; count of bases not matched to a gene: 14. The CDR3 spans 17 residues. CDR3 nucleotide sequence: TGTGCCAGCAGCCTCGGACTAGCGGGATCAGGGAGTGGTACGCAGTATTTT. This sequence encodes CASSLGLAGSGSGTQYF.

This clonotype appeared many times. The chain combines TRBV12-3 or TRBV12-4 with TRBJ1-6, with TRBD1 as a possible D gene (6 bases). This CDR3 has 14 amino acids. Trimming stripped 6 bases from V and 8 bases from J, with 14 bases between. The CDR3 nucleotides read TGTGCCAGCAGCAAGGACAGTCGAGATTCACCCCTCCACTTT. It yields the protein CASSKDSRDSPLHF.

The chain is built from TRBV19 and TRBJ2-1, with 7 nucleotides matching TRBD1. The CDR3 sequence is 15 residues long. From germline, CDR1 is LNHDA and CDR2 SQIVND (reference sequence). After removal of 1 base from V and 3 bases from J, the junction contained 3 bases not matched to a gene. The CDR3 spells CASSIAQGDYNEQFF. In DNA, the CDR3 is TGTGCCAGTAGTATAGCCCAGGGGGACTACAATGAGCAGTTCTTC.

This rearrangement joins TRBV7-2 to TRBJ2-5; D not certain. This CDR3 spans 11 amino acids. The V end lost 2 bases, the J end lost 5 bases, and 3 bases lay between the germline ends. Per the germline V gene, CDR1 is SGHTA and CDR2 is FQGNSA. The CDR3 loop reads CASSLMETQYF. The CDR3 nucleotides are TGTGCCAGCAGCTTAATGGAGACCCAGTACTTC.

This clonotype was seen more than once but under ten times. The V call is TRBV6-1, the J call TRBJ2-4, with a possible D match to TRBD2 (5 bases). The CDR3 covers 16 residues. Per germline, CDR1 MNHNS and CDR2 SASEGT. Trimming took 4 bases from V and 0 from J, leaving 13 bases between them. In DNA form, the CDR3 reads TGTGCCAGCAGTGGTCTGGGAGATCTAGCCAAAAACATTCAGTACTTC. It specifies CASSGLGDLAKNIQYF.

This clonotype has at least ten counts. The gene calls are TRBV5-1 and TRBJ1-1; D is perhaps TRBD1 (6 bases). The length of the CDR3 is 14 residues. V was trimmed by 3 bases and J by 2 bases, leaving 11 bases between them. The germline CDR1 and CDR2 sequences are SGHRS and YFSETQ. The CDR3 protein is CASSSGQPNTEAFF. Written as DNA, the CDR3 is TGCGCCAGCAGCTCCGGACAGCCCAACACTGAAGCTTTCTTT.

The chain employs TRBV19 and TRBJ1-4; 7 positions match TRBD1. V dropped 3 bases and J dropped 4; count of bases not matched to a gene: 5. This CDR3 is built from 15 residues. Per germline, CDR1 LNHDA and CDR2 SQIVND (reference sequence). The CDR3 DNA reads as TGTGCCAGTAGTATCCTCGGGACAGTTAATGAAAAACTGTTTTTT. It specifies CASSILGTVNEKLFF.